This T cell receptor beta chain was captured in a study of blood T cell repertoires in COVID-19. Study-wide context: Specimens from acute and convalescent COVID-19 originated in the United States, Italy and Spain. PBMCs, B-cell-depleted T cells, or T cells were the source of the cDNA or gDNA that made up the material.

This clone came up once. Original analysis: Reference gene primer amplification gave nucleated cell count estimates. Produced via immunoSEQ multiplex PCR; TCRdb's table is partial and in-frame only. V, J and clone size reflect that table, while D and trimming were determined from the DNA. In the table there are about 150,000 clones, about 85% of which are singletons. This CDR3 region has 15 residues. J is TRBJ2-4 and V is TRBV21-1; the DNA was not compared with TRBD1, the D call given in the table. TRBV21-1 is a pseudogene segment. This TCR derives from a woman aged 60-70 years with active or convalescent COVID-19. What was sequenced was peripheral blood. The CDR3 is CASHPTVLAKNIQYF. CDR3 nucleotide sequence: TGTGCCAGCCACCCTACAGTACTAGCCAAAAACATTCAGTACTTC.